The rows below give T cell receptor beta chains drawn from one sample of a study of cytomegalovirus exposure and HLA in healthy donors. Sequencing was performed with immunoSEQ multiplex PCR; in TCRdb, only in-frame clones are kept and a portion is missing. The data contain about 130,000 clones, around 77% of them singletons. Sequenced material: PBMCs. The receptors originated from a man aged 25-40 years in good health and CMV-seronegative. Each CDR3 is given with its conserved first and last residue.

v_gene	j_gene	CDR3aa
TRBV27	TRBJ2-7	CASSRLAGVYEQYF
TRBV5-6	TRBJ2-3	CASSLWLAGESQYF
TRBV6-5	TRBJ2-5	CASSYGQGGTQYF
TRBV15	TRBJ1-2	CATSTIQGALKDYGYTF
TRBV7-3	TRBJ2-7	CASSRGSENYEQYF
TRBV2	TRBJ2-2	CASSLTGGRGELFF
TRBV27	TRBJ2-7	CASSLVGTGAEQYF
TRBV28	TRBJ1-2	CASTPGTGYGYTF
TRBV5-6	TRBJ1-6	CASSLTGDPSYNSPLHF
TRBV7-9	TRBJ1-2	CASSFTQGLLGYTF
TRBV29-1	TRBJ1-2	CSATPGQGYGYTF
TRBV6-6	TRBJ2-3	CASRLGVTDTQYF
TRBV15	TRBJ1-4	CATSRDSGTGREKLFF
TRBV4-3	TRBJ2-1	CASSLRTSGVAYNEQFF
TRBV28	TRBJ1-1	CASSLENEAFF
TRBV18	TRBJ1-2	CASSPPGKGYGYTF
TRBV4-1	TRBJ2-2	CASSPRYYPGPGQTNTGELFF
TRBV13	TRBJ1-3	CASSPGHINTIYF
TRBV29-1	TRBJ1-3	CSVPGWGDSGNTIYF
TRBV19	TRBJ1-1	CASSTGANTEAFF
TRBV28	TRBJ1-1	CASSEGGIGTEAFF
TRBV5-1	TRBJ2-1	CASSGSSYNEQFF
TRBV14	TRBJ2-1	CASSQDPAGLNEQFF
TRBV7-8	TRBJ2-6	CASSPGLSGANVLTF
TRBV15	TRBJ2-1	CATSSRTSGRPYNEQFF
TRBV30	TRBJ2-7	CAWKRAQGLHEQYF
TRBV19	TRBJ1-6	CASSIERGWKNSPLHF
TRBV5-1	TRBJ1-2	CASSSGTGKQGYTF
TRBV11-2	TRBJ1-2	CASSLAPDRFYGYTF
TRBV15	TRBJ2-7	CATSGRTLADEQYF
TRBV11-1	TRBJ1-1	CASSLDSNTEAFF
TRBV19	TRBJ1-2	CASSPRQGLNYGYTF
TRBV29-1	TRBJ2-2	CSVELAGGLSGELFF
TRBV30	TRBJ1-1	CAWRAVVLNTEAFF
TRBV7-3	TRBJ2-2	CASSSTRAGELFF
TRBV4-1	TRBJ2-5	CASSPRGTSGQETQYF
TRBV7-2	TRBJ2-3	CASSLDAGGVADTQYF
TRBV19	TRBJ2-1	CASSIWGREVYNEQFF
TRBV4-3	TRBJ2-7	CASSQTGDPTYEQYF